This is a list of T cell receptor beta chains from one sample in a study of T cell responses to AZD1222 COVID-19 vaccine. Generated by immunoSEQ multiplex PCR, the TCRdb table keeps only in-frame clones and is missing some. Of 150,000 to 200,000 clones listed, just over 90% are singletons. This material consisted of peripheral blood, taken 28 days after the second AZD1222 dose. The source of these receptors is an adult who received the AZD1222 COVID-19 vaccine. CDR3s include the opening cysteine and the closing phenylalanine or tryptophan. D genes are given only for firm matches.

d_gene: -
v_gene: TRBV9
j_gene: TRBJ2-6
CDR3aa: CASSEGKGPGANVLTF
CDR3nt: TGTGCCAGCAGCGAGGGAAAGGGGCCAGGGGCCAACGTCCTGACTTTC

d_gene: -
v_gene: TRBV12-3/TRBV12-4
j_gene: TRBJ1-4
CDR3aa: CASTTQGEKLFF
CDR3nt: TGTGCCAGCACCACCCAGGGTGAAAAACTGTTTTTT

d_gene: -
v_gene: TRBV9
j_gene: TRBJ2-1
CDR3aa: CASSTRDTEWDEQFF
CDR3nt: TGTGCCAGCAGCACGCGGGACACGGAGTGGGATGAGCAGTTCTTC

d_gene: TRBD2
v_gene: TRBV28
j_gene: TRBJ2-1
CDR3aa: CASSPQGLAGYNEQFF
CDR3nt: TGTGCCAGCAGTCCGCAGGGACTAGCGGGCTACAATGAGCAGTTCTTC

d_gene: -
v_gene: TRBV9
j_gene: TRBJ1-3
CDR3aa: CASSVNQGNTIYF
CDR3nt: TGTGCCAGCAGCGTAAATCAGGGAAACACCATATATTTT

d_gene: -
v_gene: TRBV25-1
j_gene: TRBJ1-2
CDR3aa: CASSAGLGYTF
CDR3nt: TGTGCCAGCAGCGCAGGGTTGGGCTACACCTTC

d_gene: TRBD2
v_gene: TRBV28
j_gene: TRBJ2-3
CDR3aa: CASSFFSGGVDTQYF
CDR3nt: TGTGCCAGCAGTTTTTTTAGCGGGGGGGTGGATACGCAGTATTTT

d_gene: TRBD2
v_gene: TRBV7-9
j_gene: TRBJ2-1
CDR3aa: CASKIAGGYNEQFF
CDR3nt: TGTGCCAGCAAAATAGCGGGAGGGTACAATGAGCAGTTCTTC

d_gene: -
v_gene: TRBV27
j_gene: TRBJ1-4
CDR3aa: CASSYSGGLKNEKLFF
CDR3nt: TGTGCCAGCAGTTATTCGGGAGGGCTGAAAAATGAAAAACTGTTTTTT

d_gene: -
v_gene: TRBV4-2
j_gene: TRBJ1-3
CDR3aa: CASSQEGLQPGNTIYF
CDR3nt: TGTGCCAGCAGCCAAGAGGGCCTCCAGCCAGGAAACACCATATATTTT